In this sample, the clone carrying this T cell receptor beta chain turned up a few times. Its antigen is undetermined. Assay used: immunoSEQ multiplex PCR; TCRdb lists only in-frame clones, some missing. Of about 76,000 clones in the sample, roughly 85% are singletons; the top ten hold about 0.6%. This sample was included in a study of OX40 agonist ivuxolimab in advanced cancers. The study's findings and limits: On average, CD8+ T cells had more expanded clones than CD4+.

The CDR3 contains 14 residues. CDR1 and CDR2 (germline): SGHVS, FNYEAQ. Losses at the gene ends were 4 bases for V and 3 bases for J; bases not matched to a gene: 6. The rearrangement links TRBV7-6 to TRBJ2-7; TRBD1 matches 7 bases. The specimen was CD4+ or CD8+ T cells sorted from blood, collected in a trial of the OX40 agonist ivuxolimab. This clonotype originated in an adult with an advanced solid tumor such as melanoma, head and neck, liver or kidney cancer. The CDR3 spells CASSSRQGDYEQYF. The CDR3 DNA reads TGTGCCAGCAGCTCTCGGCAGGGGGACTACGAGCAGTACTTC.